Each of the 32 T cell receptor beta chains below was sequenced from the same sample in a study of T-cell reconstitution after alpha-beta-depleted transplantation in children. Preparing the TCRbeta library involved the use of unique molecular identifiers. TCRdb fed the PCR reads into MiXCR, producing one record per CDR3 protein. The sample has 640,000 or so distinct CDR3 sequences; roughly 17% are singletons. This sample comprised PBMCs from the stem cell graft donor, obtained from the stem cell graft. The receptors here all came from a human donor who donated a stem cell graft to a child with acute myeloid leukemia.

This clonotype has at least ten counts. V gene TRBV5-6 combines with J gene TRBJ2-1, with D perhaps matching TRBD1 (5 bases). This CDR3 comprises 15 residues. Trimming cost V 4 bases and J 3 bases, with 14 bases left between them. Germline CDR1 and CDR2: SGHDT and YYEEEE. The CDR3 DNA reads as TGTGCCAGCAGCACATCCAACAGGTTCTACAATGAGCAGTTCTTC. Translating it yields CASSTSNRFYNEQFF.

The V gene is TRBV5-5, the J gene TRBJ2-3; 12 bases match TRBD2. This CDR3 contains 15 residues. The germline gives CDR1 SGHKS, CDR2 YYEKEE (reference sequence). Trimming cost V 3 bases and J 5 bases; bases outside gene matches: 4. In nucleotides, the CDR3 is TGTGCCAGCAGCTCCCCGACTAGCGGGAGAGATACGCAGTATTTT. Its translation is CASSSPTSGRDTQYF.

The table lists this clonotype with many counts. The J gene is TRBJ1-6, the V gene TRBV12-3 or TRBV12-4, with a weak D call TRBD1 (5 bases). Trimming pared 5 bases from V and 10 bases from J, leaving 12 bases between. The CDR3 covers 13 residues. The CDR3 DNA is TGTGCCAGCAGTCCCGGGGCCAACTCACCCCTCCACTTT. This translates into CASSPGANSPLHF.

There are many counts of this clonotype. V usage is TRBV29-1 and J usage is TRBJ2-3, with 12 bases that match TRBD2. The CDR3 extends over 16 amino acids. Per germline, CDR1 SQVTM and CDR2 ANQGSEA. V lost 1 base to trimming and J lost 6 bases; unmatched junction nucleotides: 8. The CDR3 loop reads CSVEGLLAGGGDTQYF. As DNA, the CDR3 is TGCAGCGTTGAAGGTCTACTAGCGGGGGGCGGGGATACGCAGTATTTT.

This clonotype has ten or more counts. The chain links TRBV5-1 to TRBJ2-7; D may be TRBD2 (5 bases). The CDR3 extends over 14 amino acids. The V end lost 0 bases, the J end lost 4 bases, and 11 bases lay between the germline ends. Looked up from germline, CDR1 is SGHRS and CDR2 is YFSETQ. The DNA for the CDR3 is TGCGCCAGCAGCTTGGATCCGGGAAGTTACGAGCAGTACGTC. Translation gives CASSLDPGSYEQYV.

The genes are TRBV29-1 and TRBJ2-4, with 10 positions matching TRBD1. This CDR3 is built from 14 residues. CDR1 and CDR2 from the germline V gene are SQVTM and ANQGSEA. V shed 7 bases and J 2 bases; nucleotides not matched to a gene: 5. The CDR3 nucleotides read TGCAGCGCCCGGACAGGGGGGACCAAAAACATTCAGTACTTC. Translated: CSARTGGTKNIQYF.

This clonotype was seen many times. This chain connects TRBV20-1 to TRBJ2-1; 11 nucleotides align to TRBD2. V gave up 3 bases and J gave up 8 bases; unmatched junction bases: 6. The CDR3 is 14 amino acids. Germline CDR1 DFQATT, CDR2 SNEGSKA (reference sequence). As DNA, the CDR3 is TGCAGTGCTAGCCCACTAGCGGGGGCCGATGAGCAGTTCTTC. Encoded protein: CSASPLAGADEQFF.

There are a few counts of this clonotype. The V gene is TRBV12-5, the J gene TRBJ2-1; possibly TRBD2 for D (6 bases). CDR3 length: 12 amino acids. Trimming cost V 3 bases and J 8 bases, with 8 bases left between them. Germline V gene data show CDR1 as LGHNT and CDR2 as FRNRAP. CDR3 nucleotides: TGTGCTAGTGGTTTTTTAGCGGATGAGCAGTTCTTC. This gives the protein CASGFLADEQFF.

The chain is built from TRBV12-3 or TRBV12-4 and TRBJ1-1, with D hard to call. The CDR3 loop spans 12 amino acids. Deletions cut 5 bases from V and 8 bases from J, with 12 bases between. The chain's CDR3 is CASSRQPLEAFF. CDR3 in DNA: TGTGCCAGCAGTCGGCAACCATTAGAAGCTTTCTTT.

This clonotype was observed a handful of times. This chain links TRBV6-1 with TRBJ2-1; D gene ambiguous. This CDR3 region has 15 residues. From germline, CDR1 is MNHNS and CDR2 SASEGT. Deletions cut 6 bases from V and 5 bases from J, with 17 bases between. In DNA, the CDR3 is TGTGCCAGCAGACGCCTTTTTAGCCAAAACAATGAGCAGTTCTTC. Protein product: CASRRLFSQNNEQFF.

This clonotype was seen repeatedly, ten times or more. CDR3 bases: TGCAGTGCTAGTCTCGGGACCTACAATGAGCAGTTCTTC. This translates into CSASLGTYNEQFF. This chain connects TRBV20-1 to TRBJ2-1, with D perhaps matching TRBD2 (5 bases). The CDR3 length is 13 residues. Germline V gene sequence: CDR1 DFQATT, CDR2 SNEGSKA (reference sequence). V gave up 3 bases and J gave up 2 bases, with 8 bases separating them.

The sample holds a few counts of this clonotype. The rearrangement uses TRBV6-6 and TRBJ2-3; 8 nucleotides agree with TRBD1. The trim removed 8 bases at V and 2 bases at J, leaving 3 bases unmatched. Germline lookup yields CDR1 MNHNY and CDR2 SVGAGI (reference sequence). The length of the CDR3 is 13 residues. The CDR3 DNA follows: TGTGCCAGCCAGGACAGGGACACAGATACGCAGTATTTT. It translates to CASQDRDTDTQYF.

This clonotype was observed at least ten times. This chain links TRBV29-1 with TRBJ2-7, with D possibly TRBD2 on 6 matching bases. Trimming cost V 3 bases and J 6 bases, with 9 bases left between them. Germline CDR1 is SQVTM and CDR2 is ANQGSEA. CDR3 length: 11 amino acids. The CDR3 region has the DNA TGCAGCGTTGAGAGGGGAGGCGAGCAGTACGTC. It is translated as CSVERGGEQYV.

This clonotype has at least ten counts. The chain has TRBV7-2 and TRBJ2-3; TRBD2 matches at 9 bases. CDR1 and CDR2 from the germline V gene are SGHTA and FQGNSA. With V trimmed by 0 bases and J by 1 base, 2 bases remained unmatched. This CDR3 spans 16 amino acids. CDR3 amino acids: CASSLAPSGGTDTQYF. Written as DNA, the CDR3 is TGTGCCAGCAGCTTAGCGCCTAGCGGGGGCACAGATACGCAGTATTTT.

This clonotype was detected ten times or more. The chain combines TRBV7-2 with TRBJ2-1; D is possibly TRBD1 (6 bases). The CDR3 covers 15 residues. Germline assignment: CDR1 SGHTA and CDR2 FQGNSA. The germline V and J ends were trimmed by 2 bases and 2 bases, with 10 bases remaining between them. CDR3: CASSLIGGAYNEQFF. The CDR3 bases are TGTGCCAGCAGCTTAATAGGGGGAGCCTACAATGAGCAGTTCTTC.

The rearrangement uses TRBV21-1 and TRBJ1-5; TRBD1 is taken as the D call from the table, unchecked against the DNA. TRBV21-1 is listed as a pseudogene. This CDR3 is built from 13 residues. CDR3 residues: CASSKRGGQPQHF. The CDR3 DNA is TGTGCCAGCAGCAAGAGGGGCGGGCAGCCCCAGCATTTT.

The table lists this clonotype with many counts. The CDR3 DNA reads as TGCAGTGCTAGAGGACCTAGTGCCCGGGACGAAGGCTACACCTTC. Translating it yields CSARGPSARDEGYTF. This sequence joins TRBV20-1 and TRBJ1-2; tentatively, D is TRBD1 (5 bases). V lost 1 base and J lost 8, with 20 bases in between. The CDR3 is 15 residues long. Germline-derived CDR1 and CDR2 are DFQATT and SNEGSKA (reference sequence).

This clonotype was seen many times. The rearrangement uses TRBV4-3 and TRBJ1-2; D unclear. The V gene's germline CDR1 is LGHNA and CDR2 YSLEER. Trimming stripped 0 bases from V and 8 bases from J, with 13 bases between. This CDR3 has 14 amino acids. The CDR3 reads CASSQESGIEGYTF. The CDR3 region has the DNA TGCGCCAGCAGCCAAGAGTCGGGAATCGAGGGCTACACCTTC.

The chain is built from TRBV7-2 and TRBJ2-5; D is unclear. CDR1 and CDR2 from the germline V gene are SGHTA and FQGNSA. V lost 1 base, J lost 2 bases, and 8 bases lay in between. This CDR3 is 14 amino acids long. The CDR3 bases are TGTGCCAGCAGCTTAGAAGCTTATCAAGAGACCCAGTACTTC. Its translation is CASSLEAYQETQYF.

This clonotype came up a few times. V usage is TRBV24-1 and J usage is TRBJ2-3, with D perhaps TRBD1 or TRBD2 (6 bases each). CDR3 length equals 15 residues. Germline CDR1 and CDR2: KGHDR and SFDVKD. Trimming took off 9 bases at V and 4 bases at J, with 19 bases between the two ends. The CDR3 loop reads CATSPGHSGADTQYF. DNA of the CDR3: TGTGCCACCTCGCCGGGACACTCGGGGGCAGATACGCAGTATTTT.

This clonotype was picked up many times. CDR3 protein: CSSQVSVSPYNEQFF. Written as DNA, the CDR3 is TGCAGTTCACAGGTTTCAGTATCCCCGTACAATGAGCAGTTCTTC. This chain links TRBV20-1 with TRBJ2-1, with a tentative D call TRBD1 (5 bases). The CDR3 has 15 residues. Germline V lookup: CDR1 DFQATT, CDR2 SNEGSKA (reference sequence). V was clipped by 8 bases and J by 4 bases, with 21 bases between them.

This chain connects TRBV15 to TRBJ2-7, with D perhaps matching TRBD1 or TRBD2 (5 bases each). The ends were cut back, 0 bases at V and 6 bases at J, with 18 bases in the middle. This CDR3 spans 16 amino acids. Germline CDR1 LNHNV, CDR2 YYDKDF (reference sequence). CDR3 bases: TGTGCCACCAGCAGAGATTATGTGAGGGGCAAGGGCGAGCAGTACTTC. Protein: CATSRDYVRGKGEQYF. The whole variable domain, remainder taken from reference TRBV15 and TRBJ2-7, is DAMVIQNPRYQVTQFGKPVTLSCSQTLNHNVMYWYQQKSSQAPKLLFHYYDKDFNNEADTPDNFQSRRPNTSFCFLDIRSPGLGDTAMYLCATSRDYVRGKGEQYFGPGTRLTVT.

This clonotype was recorded once. The gene calls are TRBV30 and TRBJ2-7; unclear D gene. CDR1 is GTSNPN, CDR2 SVGIG, per germline (reference sequence). The CDR3 is made up of 11 amino acids. V lost 5 bases, J lost 7 bases, and 12 bases lay in between. CDR3 region: CAWGRMREQYF. The CDR3 nucleotides read TGTGCCTGGGGCAGAATGAGAGAGCAGTACTTC.

A word on this clonotype: This may arise from a read error, as a much more abundant clone is one base away. The V and J genes are TRBV5-4 and TRBJ2-1; possible D gene TRBD2, 7 bases. The CDR3 is 14 amino acids. Looked up from germline, CDR1 is SGHNT and CDR2 is YYREEE (reference sequence). The CDR3 DNA reads as TGTGCCAGCAGCTTTAGGTGGGGGGGCAATGACCAGTTCTTC. Protein product: CASSFRWGGNDQFF.

The chain carries TRBV6-1 and TRBJ2-3; perhaps TRBD2 as D (6 bases). Germline V gene data show CDR1 as MNHNS and CDR2 as SASEGT. The ends were cut back, 7 bases at V and 2 bases at J, with 13 bases in the middle. This CDR3 contains 14 residues. CDR3 residues: CASTTGGNTDTQYF. CDR3 nucleotide sequence: TGTGCCAGCACCACCGGGGGTAACACAGATACGCAGTATTTT.

This clonotype occurred many times. This rearrangement joins TRBV20-1 to TRBJ2-2; weak D call: TRBD1 (6 bases). Germline assignment: CDR1 DFQATT and CDR2 SNEGSKA (reference sequence). This CDR3 region has 13 residues. The V end lost 3 bases, the J end lost 6 bases, and 11 bases lay between the germline ends. The CDR3 spells CSAREQGAGELFF. The CDR3 nucleotides read TGCAGTGCTAGGGAACAGGGAGCCGGGGAGCTGTTTTTT.

This clonotype has only a few counts. The chain couples TRBV6-1 to TRBJ2-4; D might be TRBD1 or TRBD2, each matching 5 bases. The ends were cut back, 5 bases at V and 2 bases at J, with 13 bases in the middle. Germline-derived CDR1 and CDR2 are MNHNS and SASEGT. The CDR3 extends over 15 amino acids. The CDR3 DNA is TGTGCCAGCAGTCTTCACCGGGGCACCAAAAACATTCAGTACTTC. As protein: CASSLHRGTKNIQYF.

This clonotype appeared many times. The rearrangement uses TRBV29-1 and TRBJ1-2; D unclear. The V and J ends lost 1 base and 8 bases respectively, with 8 bases between them. The CDR3 loop spans 11 amino acids. Germline CDR1 reads SQVTM; CDR2 reads ANQGSEA. This chain's CDR3 is CSVEVGRGYTF. In DNA form, the CDR3 reads TGCAGCGTTGAAGTAGGGCGAGGCTACACCTTC.

The chain combines TRBV4-2 with TRBJ2-1; TRBD2 matches at 15 bases. With 1 base clipped from V and 4 bases from J, the junction kept 5 bases outside the gene matches. This CDR3 is 18 amino acids long. Germline V gene lookup returns CDR1 LGHNA and CDR2 YNFKEQ. The CDR3 DNA reads as TGTGCCAGCAGCCAAGCCGGGACTAGCGGGGGGCTATACAATGAGCAGTTCTTC. Its translation is CASSQAGTSGGLYNEQFF.

V usage is TRBV4-3 and J usage is TRBJ2-7; D is possibly TRBD2 (6 bases). The length of the CDR3 is 15 residues. Trimming stripped 4 bases from V and 2 bases from J, with 15 bases between. Looked up from germline, CDR1 is LGHNA and CDR2 is YSLEER. The CDR3 sequence is CASSRGPGVTYEQYF. The CDR3 DNA is TGCGCCAGCAGCCGGGGCCCGGGGGTTACCTACGAGCAGTACTTC.

The V gene is TRBV6-2 or TRBV6-3, the J gene TRBJ1-3; D not resolved. Germline loops: CDR1 MNHEY, CDR2 SVGEGT. The CDR3 runs 12 residues. V lost 10 bases, J lost 5 bases, and 12 bases lay in between. Here the CDR3 DNA reads TGTGCCACCGCAGAGACCCGAAACACCATATATTTT. Its translation is CATAETRNTIYF.

This clonotype was observed many times. This sequence joins TRBV20-1 and TRBJ1-5, with D hard to call. V dropped 6 bases and J dropped 2 bases, with 5 bases sitting between them. This CDR3 contains 11 residues. Germline V lookup: CDR1 DFQATT, CDR2 SNEGSKA (reference sequence). The CDR3 region is CSAGRNQPQHF. As DNA, the CDR3 is TGCAGTGCCGGGCGCAATCAGCCCCAGCATTTT.